This T cell receptor beta chain derives from a study of cytomegalovirus exposure and HLA in healthy donors. Trimming removed 8 bases from V and 0 bases from J, with 10 bases in between. The length of the CDR3 is 13 residues. Germline values: CDR1 MNHEY, CDR2 SVGAGI. Clones were read by immunoSEQ multiplex PCR, and TCRdb kept only the in-frame ones, dropping some. Of tens of thousands of clones listed, approximately 95% were seen once; the top ten hold more than 0.65%. Study-wide results and caveats: For cytomegalovirus status, the classifier reportedly gave diagnoses with high specificity and sensitivity. Researchers catalogued some 160 TCR beta chains as cytomegalovirus-associated. According to a subsequent analysis, TCR clusters identified in the first cohort showed a tendency to co-occur across the 100 to 150 validation repertoires.

Comment on this clone: Its specificity is unknown.

This chain uses TRBV6-5 with TRBJ1-1; maybe TRBD1 (6 bases). The TCR sequence derives from a young woman in good health and CMV-seronegative. The specimen sequenced was PBMCs. CDR3 nucleotides: TGTGCCAGCCGCACAGGGCTGAACACTGAAGCTTTCTTT. Residues: CASRTGLNTEAFF.